The next 28 T cell receptor beta chains were all read from a single sample in a study of T cell responses to AZD1222 COVID-19 vaccine. Measured with immunoSEQ multiplex PCR; TCRdb has only the in-frame clones, and not every one. The repertoire holds about 99,000 clones, around 87% seen once, with roughly 2.7% in the top ten. The sequencing here drew on peripheral blood, taken on day 0 of AZD1222 vaccination. The receptors originated from an adult in good health.

V gene TRBV5-1 combines with J gene TRBJ2-1; D remains unclear. The CDR3 is 14 residues long. The germline V gene encodes CDR1 SGHRS and CDR2 YFSETQ. The ends were cut back, 5 bases at V and 2 bases at J, with 11 bases in the middle. The CDR3 sequence is CASSLDPTYNEQFF. DNA for the CDR3: TGCGCCAGCAGTCTAGATCCCACCTACAATGAGCAGTTCTTC.

The chain combines TRBV25-1 with TRBJ1-1, with TRBD1 matching 7 bases. After removal of 7 bases from V and 1 base from J, the junction contained 6 bases not matched to a gene. The germline gives CDR1 MGHDK, CDR2 SYGVNS. The CDR3 spans 14 residues. The CDR3 DNA reads TGTGCCAGCAAGGACAGGAGAGGGAACACTGAAGCTTTCTTT. Protein product: CASKDRRGNTEAFF.

This rearrangement joins TRBV5-8 to TRBJ1-6; D is unclear. The V and J ends lost 0 bases and 7 bases respectively, with 2 bases between them. The CDR3 consists of 12 residues. Germline V lookup: CDR1 SGHTS, CDR2 YDEGEE. CDR3 residues: CASSLVNSPLHF. In nucleotides, the CDR3 is TGTGCCAGCAGCTTGGTGAATTCACCCCTCCACTTT.

This clone was seen only once. One base away lies a much larger clone, so this may be a sequencing read error. V gene TRBV2 combines with J gene TRBJ2-3; 13 nucleotides match TRBD2. The CDR3 is made up of 15 amino acids. Germline V gives CDR1 SNHLY, CDR2 FYNNEI. The V segment lost 4 bases and the J segment 3 bases; nucleotides outside the gene matches: 1. Written as DNA, the CDR3 is TGTGCCAGCAGTGGGACTAGCGGGAGAACAGATACGCAGTATTTT. It specifies CASSGTSGRTDTQYF.

This clone was found once. The chain combines TRBV7-3 with TRBJ2-2, with TRBD2 identical over 7 bases. CDR1 is SGHTA, CDR2 FQGTGA, per germline. Trimming took 2 bases from V and 0 from J; bases not matched to a gene: 6. The CDR3 has 17 residues. CDR3 protein: CASSLFPAGANTGELFF. The CDR3 nucleotides are TGTGCCAGCAGCTTATTTCCGGCGGGGGCGAACACCGGGGAGCTGTTTTTT.

This rearrangement joins TRBV27 to TRBJ1-1; TRBD1 might be the D (6 bases). Germline CDR1 is MNHEY and CDR2 is SMNVEV (reference sequence). The CDR3 is made up of 14 amino acids. The V gene lost 10 bases and the J gene lost 1 base, with 16 bases spanning the gap. The CDR3 sequence is CATRPGAANTEAFF. As DNA, the CDR3 is TGTGCCACCCGACCGGGGGCGGCGAACACTGAAGCTTTCTTT.

V usage is TRBV6-4 and J usage is TRBJ1-1; D is unclear. CDR3 length: 13 residues. V lost 6 bases and J 5 bases, leaving 13 bases between the germline ends. Germline CDR1 reads MRHNA; CDR2 reads SNTAGT. CDR3: CASSFGPKTEAFF. The CDR3 bases are TGTGCCAGCAGCTTCGGGCCGAAAACTGAAGCTTTCTTT.

The chain is built from TRBV7-3 and TRBJ2-2; D may match TRBD1 or TRBD2 (5 bases each). Germline CDR1 SGHTA, CDR2 FQGTGA. The CDR3 is made up of 14 amino acids. V lost 5 bases and J lost 5, with 12 bases in between. Here the CDR3 reads CASSRDRRTGELFF. The CDR3 DNA follows: TGTGCCAGCAGCCGGGACCGAAGGACCGGGGAGCTGTTTTTT.

The rearrangement joins TRBV5-1 to TRBJ2-3, with 8 bases identical to TRBD2. Looked up from germline, CDR1 is SGHRS and CDR2 is YFSETQ. This CDR3 spans 16 amino acids. Trimming cost V 0 bases and J 3 bases; bases outside gene matches: 6. CDR3 in DNA: TGCGCCAGCAGCTTGGGCCAGCGGGAGTGGACAGATACGCAGTATTTT. Translating gives CASSLGQREWTDTQYF. Looking up the rest from reference TRBV5-1 and TRBJ2-3 gives the full variable domain: KAGVTQTPRYLIKTRGQQVTLSCSPISGHRSVSWYQQTPGQGLQFLFEYFSETQRNKGNFPGRFSGRQFSNSRSEMNVSTLELGDSALYLCASSLGQREWTDTQYFGPGTRLTVL.

The chain uses TRBV10-3 and TRBJ2-3; 10 bases fit TRBD2. J was trimmed by 6 bases and V by 6 bases; bases with no gene match: 9. Germline CDR1 is ENHRY and CDR2 is SYGVKD. The CDR3 has 15 residues. CDR3 loop: CAIREGLAGVDTQYF. In DNA, the CDR3 is TGTGCCATCAGGGAAGGTCTAGCGGGAGTCGATACGCAGTATTTT.

This clone was seen only a few times. This sequence joins TRBV5-5 and TRBJ1-3, with D possibly TRBD1 on 5 matching bases. Trimming took off 3 bases at V and 2 bases at J, with 6 bases between the two ends. The CDR3 contains 13 residues. Germline CDR1 reads SGHKS; CDR2 reads YYEKEE (reference sequence). In DNA form, the CDR3 reads TGTGCCAGCAGCTCGGGGCCTGGAAACACCATATATTTT. Amino acids: CASSSGPGNTIYF.

This sequence joins TRBV29-1 and TRBJ1-3; 9 bases fit TRBD1. This CDR3 has 16 residues. Germline V lookup: CDR1 SQVTM, CDR2 ANQGSEA. Losses at the gene ends were 3 bases for V and 1 base for J; bases not matched to a gene: 7. Written as DNA, the CDR3 is TGCAGCGTTGATGGCTTCGGACAGGGGTCTGGAAACACCATATATTTT. This encodes CSVDGFGQGSGNTIYF.

The rearrangement links TRBV5-1 to TRBJ2-2; no clear D. The CDR3 extends over 14 amino acids. Trimming cost V 1 base and J 6 bases, with 10 bases left between them. Looked up from germline, CDR1 is SGHRS and CDR2 is YFSETQ. The CDR3: CASSLSSEAGELFF. In nucleotides, the CDR3 is TGCGCCAGCAGCTTGTCCAGCGAGGCCGGGGAGCTGTTTTTT.

The chain joins TRBV7-3 to TRBJ2-1, with D perhaps matching TRBD2 (6 bases). The CDR3 runs to 14 residues. Deletions cut 4 bases from V and 13 bases from J, with 20 bases between. CDR1 is SGHTA, CDR2 FQGTGA, per germline. The CDR3 nucleotides read TGTGCCAGCAGCTCCCTAGAGCCTACTAGCATTCAGTTCTTC. It encodes CASSSLEPTSIQFF.

This clone has a single count. CDR3 bases: TGCGCCAGCAGTGAGTCGATCCCTAGCGGGGATACGCAGTATTTT. Translated: CASSESIPSGDTQYF. This sequence joins TRBV10-2 and TRBJ2-3, with 8 bases fitting TRBD2. CDR1 is WSHSY, CDR2 SAAADI, per germline. The CDR3 length is 15 residues. Trimming at V came to 0 bases and at J to 6 bases, leaving 5 bases not matched to a gene.

The CDR3 sequence is CASRDSSSSYNSPLHF. CDR3 bases: TGTGCCAGCAGGGACAGTTCAAGCTCCTATAATTCACCCCTCCACTTT. The chain recombines TRBV2 with TRBJ1-6; the D gene is possibly TRBD1 (6 bases). In germline, CDR1 is SNHLY, CDR2 FYNNEI. Trimming shortened V by 6 bases and J by 0 bases, and 12 bases separated the two germline ends. This CDR3 spans 16 amino acids.

The gene calls are TRBV27 and TRBJ2-1; 8 positions match TRBD2. CDR3 size: 14 residues. V dropped 3 bases and J dropped 5; count of bases not matched to a gene: 3. Germline loops: CDR1 MNHEY, CDR2 SMNVEV (reference sequence). CDR3 loop: CASSFAGGDNEQFF. CDR3 nucleotides: TGTGCCAGCAGTTTTGCGGGAGGCGACAATGAGCAGTTCTTC.

This rearrangement joins TRBV9 to TRBJ1-1; D might be TRBD1 (6 bases). The CDR3 loop spans 14 amino acids. V dropped 8 bases and J dropped 7 bases, with 21 bases sitting between them. The germline V gene has CDR1 SGDLS and CDR2 YYNGEE. The CDR3 loop is CASKREVGAGEAFF. CDR3 DNA: TGTGCCAGTAAGAGGGAGGTGGGGGCTGGTGAAGCTTTCTTT. The entire variable domain, with the rest obtained from reference TRBV9 and TRBJ1-1, is as follows: DSGVTQTPKHLITATGQRVTLRCSPRSGDLSVYWYQQSLDQGLQFLIQYYNGEERAKGNILERFSAQQFPDLHSELNLSSLELGDSALYFCASKREVGAGEAFFGQGTRLTVV.

This chain uses TRBV5-1 with TRBJ1-2, with D tentatively TRBD1 (6 bases). V was pared by 4 bases and J by 7 bases, with 14 bases between. The CDR3 is 13 residues long. From germline, CDR1 is SGHRS and CDR2 YFSETQ. CDR3 coding DNA: TGCGCCAGCAGCCGAGGAACAGGGACTGGCTACACCTTC. This codes for CASSRGTGTGYTF.

The genes are TRBV12-3 or TRBV12-4 and TRBJ1-5, with a possible D match to TRBD1 (5 bases). CDR3 length equals 13 residues. V was clipped by 1 base and J by 7 bases, with 8 bases between them. The CDR3 coding sequence is TGTGCCAGCAGTTTAGGGGGGGGGCAGCCCCAGCATTTT. Translated, it gives CASSLGGGQPQHF.

The sample holds one count of this clone. The chain joins TRBV30 to TRBJ2-7; 9 bases are a match to TRBD1. Unmatched junction bases numbered 8, after V lost 4 bases and J lost 4 bases. This CDR3 is built from 14 residues. The germline V gene has CDR1 GTSNPN and CDR2 SVGIG (reference sequence). CDR3 nucleotide sequence: TGTGCCTGGAATTACCCGGGACAGGGTTACGAGCAGTACTTC. Translated: CAWNYPGQGYEQYF.

The gene calls are TRBV3-1 (or the pseudogene TRBV3-2) and TRBJ2-7; 16 bases are a match to TRBD2. Germline V lookup: CDR1 LGHDT, CDR2 YNNKEL (reference sequence). After removal of 2 bases from V and 1 base from J, the junction contained 5 bases not matched to a gene. The CDR3 totals 18 residues. The CDR3 loop reads CASSQLGLAGGRSYEQYF. DNA for the CDR3: TGTGCCAGCAGCCAACTGGGACTAGCGGGAGGGAGGTCCTACGAGCAGTACTTC.

The gene calls are TRBV10-3 and TRBJ1-1; possibly TRBD1 for D (6 bases). Between the trimmed V and J ends, which lost 0 bases and 4 bases, there was a span of 12 bases. The CDR3 has 15 amino acids. In germline, CDR1 is ENHRY, CDR2 SYGVKD. The CDR3 loop is CAISESGQLSTEAFF. The CDR3 DNA is TGTGCCATCAGTGAGTCAGGACAGTTGAGCACTGAAGCTTTCTTT.

The CDR3 nucleotides are TGCAGTGCTAGTATGGGAATTAATGACGGGGAGCTGTTTTTT. It is translated as CSASMGINDGELFF. The chain links TRBV20-1 to TRBJ2-2; D is undetermined. V lost 3 bases and J lost 7, with 15 bases in between. CDR3 size: 14 residues. The V gene's germline CDR1 is DFQATT and CDR2 SNEGSKA (reference sequence).

This chain connects TRBV6-6 to TRBJ1-1, with D maybe TRBD1 (5 bases). Germline V gene lookup returns CDR1 MNHNY and CDR2 SVGAGI (reference sequence). Trimming removed 2 bases at V and 1 base at J, with 14 bases between. The CDR3 sequence is 16 residues long. This CDR3 is CASSYTPQGGNTEAFF. Written as DNA, the CDR3 is TGTGCCAGCAGTTACACCCCTCAGGGAGGGAACACTGAAGCTTTCTTT.

This rearrangement joins TRBV21-1 to TRBJ1-1. TRBV21-1 is a pseudogene locus. This CDR3 has 15 residues. The CDR3, as DNA: TGTGCCAGCAGCAAGGTTTGGGGGGAGAACACTGAAGCTTTCTTT. Translation: CASSKVWGENTEAFF.

In nucleotides, the CDR3 is TGTGCCTGGAGTGTAAGGGGGTCGGGGGCCTATAGTGAAGCTTTCTTT. It translates to CAWSVRGSGAYSEAFF. The V gene is TRBV30, the J gene TRBJ1-1; tentatively, D is TRBD1 (6 bases). The CDR3 runs to 16 residues. Germline loops: CDR1 GTSNPN, CDR2 SVGIG (reference sequence). Trimming shortened V by 0 bases and J by 7 bases, and 21 bases separated the two germline ends.

This clone was detected once. The J gene is TRBJ2-5, the V gene TRBV4-3; 7 nucleotides agree with TRBD2. Trimming at V came to 2 bases and at J to 3 bases, leaving 9 bases not matched to a gene. Germline V CDR1 and CDR2: LGHNA, YSLEER. The CDR3 totals 16 residues. Here the CDR3 DNA reads TGCGCCAGCAGCCAATTTTGGCGGGAGAAGGAAGAGACCCAGTACTTC. Encoded protein: CASSQFWREKEETQYF.